This section outlines one T cell receptor (beta chain) sequence together with its context. This sample is part of a study of regulatory and conventional T cells in breast cancer. From the PCR reads, TCRdb called clonotypes with MiXCR, one entry per CDR3 protein. The sample holds more than 1,200 distinct CDR3 sequences, around 63% seen once. The sample consisted of regulatory T cells from blood. This receptor was taken from a female donor in good health.

CDR3 DNA: TGTGCCAGCACCGCCTGGGGTGGGTCGGAGACCCAGTACTTC. As protein: CASTAWGGSETQYF. The chain couples TRBV7-9 to TRBJ2-5; D unclear. CDR3 length equals 14 residues. The ends were cut back, 7 bases at V and 5 bases at J, with 17 bases in the middle. Per the germline V gene, CDR1 is SEHNR and CDR2 is FQNEAQ (reference sequence).